These 10 T cell receptor beta chains originate from one sample sequenced in a study of shared clonotypes between healthy human individuals. Using immunoSEQ multiplex PCR, the repertoire was profiled, and TCRdb retains in-frame clones only, with some absent. The table lists about 380,000 clones, 96% of them singletons, with 0.32% in the top ten. The source material was memory CD8+ T cells sorted from blood. Subset in this sample: CD45RO+ cells pooled with CCR7-negative TemRA cells. The source is a man aged 30 to 39 in good health.

V is TRBV6-4 and J is TRBJ1-5, with D possibly being TRBD1 (5 bases). V was clipped by 0 bases and J by 10 bases, with 31 bases between them. The CDR3 length is 20 residues. The germline gives CDR1 MRHNA, CDR2 SNTAGT. The DNA for the CDR3 is TGTGCCAGCAGTGACTCGGGGGACGGACCTTTCCAATTGCCCCAAGATCCCCAGCATTTT. The encoded protein is CASSDSGDGPFQLPQDPQHF.

The chain carries TRBV15 and TRBJ2-3; D possibly corresponds to TRBD1 (6 bases). Germline V gene sequence: CDR1 LNHNV, CDR2 YYDKDF (reference sequence). The CDR3 is made up of 15 amino acids. Trimming left V 2 bases short and J 5 bases short, with 14 bases between. CDR3 loop: CATSRNRVGVDTQYF. In DNA form, the CDR3 reads TGTGCCACCAGCAGAAACAGGGTGGGGGTAGATACGCAGTATTTT.

The V gene is TRBV5-1, the J gene TRBJ2-5, with D hard to call. Trimming pared 5 bases from V and 5 bases from J, leaving 10 bases between. From germline, CDR1 is SGHRS and CDR2 YFSETQ. The CDR3 is 12 amino acids. In DNA, the CDR3 is TGCGCCAGCAGTCAGAATACGGAGACCCAGTACTTC. Translation: CASSQNTETQYF. The full variable domain, completed using reference TRBV5-1 and TRBJ2-5, is KAGVTQTPRYLIKTRGQQVTLSCSPISGHRSVSWYQQTPGQGLQFLFEYFSETQRNKGNFPGRFSGRQFSNSRSEMNVSTLELGDSALYLCASSQNTETQYFGPGTRLLVL.

The chain recombines TRBV28 with TRBJ1-5; D is unresolved. This CDR3 region has 13 residues. Germline V gene data show CDR1 as MDHEN and CDR2 as SYDVKM. V was pared by 6 bases and J by 15 bases, with 21 bases between. The DNA of the CDR3 is TGTGCCAGCAGCCCCACCACGAGAGTCAGTAGGCATTTT. Translation gives CASSPTTRVSRHF.

The chain is built from TRBV18 and TRBJ1-1; maybe TRBD1 (5 bases). V lost 6 bases to trimming and J lost 4 bases, with 9 bases between them. This CDR3 comprises 12 residues. Germline values: CDR1 KGHSH, CDR2 LQKENI. The CDR3 sequence: CASSIGATEAFF. The CDR3 nucleotides read TGTGCCAGCTCCATTGGGGCCACTGAAGCTTTCTTT.

This chain's CDR3 is CASILFWGTGGDEQYF. The CDR3 DNA follows: TGTGCCAGCATCCTATTCTGGGGGACAGGGGGCGACGAGCAGTACTTC. The genes are TRBV7-8 and TRBJ2-7, with 12 bases matching TRBD1. The CDR3 loop spans 16 amino acids. In germline, CDR1 is SGHVS, CDR2 FQNEAQ. The ends lost 7 bases at V and 5 bases at J; junction bases unmatched: 12.

The V gene is TRBV6-1, the J gene TRBJ2-1; 7 bases line up with TRBD2. The CDR3 spans 14 residues. The ends lost 0 bases at V and 6 bases at J; junction bases unmatched: 2. CDR1 is MNHNS, CDR2 SASEGT, per germline. This chain's CDR3 is CASSEAGGSNEQFF. CDR3 DNA: TGTGCCAGCAGTGAAGCGGGAGGGAGCAATGAGCAGTTCTTC.

V gene TRBV28 combines with J gene TRBJ1-1; perhaps TRBD1 as D (6 bases). Germline CDR1 is MDHEN and CDR2 is SYDVKM. This CDR3 comprises 16 residues. The ends were cut back, 4 bases at V and 1 base at J, with 16 bases in the middle. CDR3 in amino acids: CASSSLQGSANTEAFF. In DNA, the CDR3 is TGTGCCAGCAGTTCTCTACAGGGATCTGCGAACACTGAAGCTTTCTTT.

The J gene is TRBJ1-1, the V gene TRBV28, with D tentatively TRBD1 (5 bases). Germline CDR1 is MDHEN and CDR2 is SYDVKM. Trimming left V 10 bases short and J 2 bases short, with 14 bases between. There are 13 residues in the CDR3. Written as DNA, the CDR3 is TGTGCCACCCTTGGGGGGAGCAACACTGAAGCTTTCTTT. This translates into CATLGGSNTEAFF.

The genes are TRBV5-1 and TRBJ2-7, with TRBD2 matching 9 bases. The CDR3 runs to 14 residues. Germline lookup yields CDR1 SGHRS and CDR2 YFSETQ. V shed 6 bases, J shed 3 bases, and the junction held 7 bases outside the gene matches. The CDR3 spells CASTETSGSYEQYF. The CDR3, as DNA: TGCGCCAGCACCGAGACTAGCGGCAGCTACGAGCAGTACTTC.